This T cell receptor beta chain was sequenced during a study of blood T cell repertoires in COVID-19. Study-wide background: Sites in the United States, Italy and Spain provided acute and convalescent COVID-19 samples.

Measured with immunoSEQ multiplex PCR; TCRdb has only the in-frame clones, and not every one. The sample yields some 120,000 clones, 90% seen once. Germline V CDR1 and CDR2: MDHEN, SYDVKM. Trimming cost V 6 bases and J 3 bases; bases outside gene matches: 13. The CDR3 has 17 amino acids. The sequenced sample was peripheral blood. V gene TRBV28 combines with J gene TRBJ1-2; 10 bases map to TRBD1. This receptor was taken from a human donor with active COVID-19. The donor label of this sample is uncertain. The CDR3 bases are TGTGCCAGCAGGATCCCCGGGACAGGGGCGGCGGACTATGGCTACACCTTC. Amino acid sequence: CASRIPGTGAADYGYTF.